Described below is a single TCR beta chain sequence and its context. Germline lookup yields CDR1 SGHDT and CDR2 YYEEEE. Trimming pared 1 base from V and 1 base from J, leaving 19 bases between. The CDR3 runs 18 residues. Using immunoSEQ multiplex PCR, the repertoire was profiled, and TCRdb retains in-frame clones only, with some absent. The sample lists a few hundred thousand clones, about nine tenths occurring once. This specimen belongs to a study of blood T cell repertoires in COVID-19. The sequencing sample was made of peripheral blood. This sequence originates from a woman younger than 45 who had recovered from COVID-19. The V and J genes are TRBV5-6 and TRBJ2-3, with a possible D match to TRBD2 (6 bases). CDR3 nucleotides: TGTGCCAGCAGCTTGCTGGCGGGGATCAACCCTGGCACAGATACGCAGTATTTT. It encodes CASSLLAGINPGTDTQYF.